A single T cell receptor beta chain is shown here with its context. Its target is unknown. PCR primers comprised 60 Vbeta and 13 Jbeta primers. How the authors handled the data: An analysis that came later counted roughly 80 million unique TCR beta chains, some 11 million shared. The assay was immunoSEQ multiplex PCR, and TCRdb's table has in-frame clones only and misses some. V and J calls and clone size follow that table, whereas D and trimming were derived from the DNA. The data contain some 190,000 clones, about four fifths of them seen just once; the ten biggest clones take up roughly 1.1%. The sample is drawn from a study of cytomegalovirus exposure and HLA in healthy donors. This CDR3 region has 15 residues. Trimming took off 4 bases at V and 1 base at J, with 13 bases between the two ends. The germline V gene encodes CDR1 MNHNS and CDR2 SASEGT. Study results and limitations: Some V segments, including TRBV6-2 and TRBV6-3, were excluded as indistinguishable.

V usage is TRBV6-1 and J usage is TRBJ1-2, with D unresolved. The receptor comes from a woman between 35 and 50 years old in good health and CMV-seronegative. Sequenced: PBMCs. The CDR3 region has the DNA TGTGCCAGCAGTGTCCAGTGGCAGGATAACTATGGCTACACCTTC. Translated: CASSVQWQDNYGYTF.